This TCR beta chain appears in the sequencing data of a study of cytomegalovirus exposure and HLA in healthy donors. The CDR3 contains 19 residues. The germline CDR1 and CDR2 sequences are MDHEN and SYDVKM. The V and J ends lost 5 bases and 1 base, in that order; junction bases with no gene match: 8. The PCR had 60 Vbeta and 13 Jbeta primers. The repertoire was sequenced with immunoSEQ multiplex PCR; TCRdb's copy has only in-frame clones and lacks some. The table shows 180,000 or so clones, with roughly 75% occurring only once. Findings and caveats of the study: In vitro confirmation showed three CMV-associated chains to be CMV antigen specific. Later analysis found that TCR beta chains associated with HLA were more clonally expanded than other, equally common chains. Researchers reported in a later analysis that a missense DCLRE1C variant was tied to TCR beta V- and J-gene trimming. The investigators catalogued under 200 TCR beta chains as cytomegalovirus-associated.

On this clone itself: Its antigen remains unidentified.

The material sequenced was PBMCs. This chain joins TRBV28 and TRBJ2-1; 16 positions agree with TRBD2. The receptor comes from a woman aged 40 to 50 in good health and CMV-seropositive. CDR3 sequence reads: CASSPGLAGGPRSYNEQFF. For the CDR3, the DNA is TGTGCCAGCAGTCCGGGACTAGCGGGAGGGCCACGGTCCTACAATGAGCAGTTCTTC. Full variable domain (remainder filled in from reference TRBV28 and TRBJ2-1): DVKVTQSSRYLVKRTGEKVFLECVQDMDHENMFWYRQDPGLGLRLIYFSYDVKMKEKGDIPEGYSVSREKKERFSLILESASTNQTSMYLCASSPGLAGGPRSYNEQFFGPGTRLTVL.